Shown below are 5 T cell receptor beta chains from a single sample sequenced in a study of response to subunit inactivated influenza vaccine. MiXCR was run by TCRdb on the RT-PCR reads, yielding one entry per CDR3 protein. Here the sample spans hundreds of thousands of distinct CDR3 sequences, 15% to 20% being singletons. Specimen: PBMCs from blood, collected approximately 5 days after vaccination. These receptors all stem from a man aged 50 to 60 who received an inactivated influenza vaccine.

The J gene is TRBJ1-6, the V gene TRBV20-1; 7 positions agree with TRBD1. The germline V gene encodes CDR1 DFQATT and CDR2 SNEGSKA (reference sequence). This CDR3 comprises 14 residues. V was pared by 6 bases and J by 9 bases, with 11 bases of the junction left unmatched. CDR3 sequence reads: CSALLTGDGSPLHF. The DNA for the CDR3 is TGCAGTGCCCTCCTCACAGGGGATGGTTCACCCCTCCACTTT.

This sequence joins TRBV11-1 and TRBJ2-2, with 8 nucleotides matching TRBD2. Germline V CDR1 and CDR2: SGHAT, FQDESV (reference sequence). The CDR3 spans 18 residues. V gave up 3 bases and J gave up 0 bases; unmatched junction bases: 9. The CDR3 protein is CASSFISKAGANTGELFF. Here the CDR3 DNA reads TGTGCCAGCAGCTTTATCTCGAAAGCGGGGGCGAACACCGGGGAGCTGTTTTTT.

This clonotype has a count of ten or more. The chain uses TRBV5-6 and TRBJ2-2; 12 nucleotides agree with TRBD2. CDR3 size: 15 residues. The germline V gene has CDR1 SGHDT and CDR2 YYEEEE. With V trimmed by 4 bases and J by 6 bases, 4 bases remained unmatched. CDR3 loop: CASSRLAGEAGELFF. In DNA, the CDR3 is TGTGCCAGCAGCCGACTAGCGGGAGAAGCCGGGGAGCTGTTTTTT.

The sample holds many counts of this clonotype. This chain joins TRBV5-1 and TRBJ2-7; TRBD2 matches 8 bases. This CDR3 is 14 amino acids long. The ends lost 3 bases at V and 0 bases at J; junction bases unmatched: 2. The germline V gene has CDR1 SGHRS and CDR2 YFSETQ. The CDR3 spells CASSSGGSSYEQYF. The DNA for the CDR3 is TGCGCCAGCAGCTCGGGAGGGTCCTCCTACGAGCAGTACTTC.

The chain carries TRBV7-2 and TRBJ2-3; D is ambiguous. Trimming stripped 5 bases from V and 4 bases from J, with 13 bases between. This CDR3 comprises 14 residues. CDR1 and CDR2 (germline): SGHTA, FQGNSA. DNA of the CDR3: TGTGCCAGCAGCCCTAGTGGCGAGGCAGATACGCAGTATTTT. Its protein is CASSPSGEADTQYF.